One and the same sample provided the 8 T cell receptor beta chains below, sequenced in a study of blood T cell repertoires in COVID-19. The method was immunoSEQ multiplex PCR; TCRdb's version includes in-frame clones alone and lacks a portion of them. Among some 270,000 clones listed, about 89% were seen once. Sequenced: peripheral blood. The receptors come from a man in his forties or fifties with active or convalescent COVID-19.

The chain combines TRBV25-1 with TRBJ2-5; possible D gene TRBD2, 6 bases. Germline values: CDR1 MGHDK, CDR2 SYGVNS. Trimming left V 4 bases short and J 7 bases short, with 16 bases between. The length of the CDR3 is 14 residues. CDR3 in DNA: TGTGCCAGCAGTGTAACAGGATCGGGAGCGACCCAGTACTTC. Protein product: CASSVTGSGATQYF.

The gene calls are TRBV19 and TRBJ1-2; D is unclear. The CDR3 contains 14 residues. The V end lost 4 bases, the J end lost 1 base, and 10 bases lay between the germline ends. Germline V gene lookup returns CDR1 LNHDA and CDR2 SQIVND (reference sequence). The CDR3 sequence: CASSSGRDNYGYTF. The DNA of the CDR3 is TGTGCCAGTAGTAGCGGGAGGGATAACTATGGCTACACCTTC. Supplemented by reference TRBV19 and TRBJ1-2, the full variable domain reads DGGITQSPKYLFRKEGQNVTLSCEQNLNHDAMYWYRQDPGQGLRLIYYSQIVNDFQKGDIAEGYSVSREKKESFPLTVTSAQKNPTAFYLCASSSGRDNYGYTFGSGTRLTVV.

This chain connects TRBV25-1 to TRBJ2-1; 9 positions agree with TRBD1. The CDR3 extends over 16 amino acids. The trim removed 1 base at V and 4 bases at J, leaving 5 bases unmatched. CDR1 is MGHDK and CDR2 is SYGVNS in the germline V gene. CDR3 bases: TGTGCCAGCAGTGAATCCCCGGGACAGGGATACAATGAGCAGTTCTTC. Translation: CASSESPGQGYNEQFF.

In DNA, the CDR3 is TGTGCCAGCAGGTTAGGGGCGGGGTATGCGAACAATGAGCAGTTCTTC. Its protein is CASRLGAGYANNEQFF. The chain links TRBV2 to TRBJ2-1, with a possible D match to TRBD2 (6 bases). The CDR3 covers 16 residues. Germline CDR1 is SNHLY and CDR2 is FYNNEI. Trimming removed 6 bases from V and 5 bases from J, with 20 bases in between.

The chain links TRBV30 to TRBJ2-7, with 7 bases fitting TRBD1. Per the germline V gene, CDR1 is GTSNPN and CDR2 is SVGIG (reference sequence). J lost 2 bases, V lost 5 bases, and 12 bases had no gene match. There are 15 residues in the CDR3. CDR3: CAWLRDSPFPYEQYF. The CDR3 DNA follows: TGTGCCTGGCTACGGGACAGCCCTTTCCCCTACGAGCAGTACTTC.

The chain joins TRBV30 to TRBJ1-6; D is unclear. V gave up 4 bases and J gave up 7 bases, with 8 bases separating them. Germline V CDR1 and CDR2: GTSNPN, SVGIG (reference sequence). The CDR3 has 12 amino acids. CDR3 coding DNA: TGTGCCTGGAAGCGGGGAAATTCACCCCTCCACTTT. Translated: CAWKRGNSPLHF.

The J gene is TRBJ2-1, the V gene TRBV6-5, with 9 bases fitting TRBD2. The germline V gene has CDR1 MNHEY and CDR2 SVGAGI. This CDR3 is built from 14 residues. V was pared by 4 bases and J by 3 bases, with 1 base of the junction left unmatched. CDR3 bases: TGTGCCAGCAGTTCTAGCGGGAACTACAATGAGCAGTTCTTC. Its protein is CASSSSGNYNEQFF.

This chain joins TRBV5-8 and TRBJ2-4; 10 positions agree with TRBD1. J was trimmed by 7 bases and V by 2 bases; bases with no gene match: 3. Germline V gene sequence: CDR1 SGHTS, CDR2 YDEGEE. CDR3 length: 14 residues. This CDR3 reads CASSLGTGDNIQYF. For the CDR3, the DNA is TGTGCCAGCAGCTTAGGGACAGGGGACAACATTCAGTACTTC.